Included here is one T cell receptor (beta chain) sequence, with context. V was shortened by 0 bases and J by 0 bases, with 15 bases between the two germline ends. Per the germline V gene, CDR1 is GTSNPN and CDR2 is SVGIG (reference sequence). The CDR3 has 16 residues. The entry originates in a study of blood T cell repertoires in COVID-19. Study as a whole: PBMCs, B-cell-depleted T cells, or T cells provided the cDNA or gDNA that made up the material.

Assay used: immunoSEQ multiplex PCR; TCRdb lists only in-frame clones, some missing. The data show 300,000 or so clones, with 85% seen just once and around 4.2% held by the top ten. The specimen sequenced was peripheral blood. This receptor was taken from a woman aged 50 to 65 with active or convalescent COVID-19. V gene TRBV30 combines with J gene TRBJ2-7, with a possible D match to TRBD1 (5 bases). The CDR3, as DNA: TGTGCCTGGAGTGTACGGGTAGGGGTGACCTCCTACGAGCAGTACTTC. Its translation is CAWSVRVGVTSYEQYF.